The next 13 T cell receptor beta chains were all read from a single sample in a study of shared clonotypes between healthy human individuals. The repertoire was sequenced with immunoSEQ multiplex PCR; TCRdb's copy has only in-frame clones and lacks some. This sample has about 820,000 clones, with over 90% found just once. CD8 cells classed as naive were CD45RO-negative and positively selected for CCR7, excluding terminally differentiated effector memory CD45RA+ cells. Sequencing was performed on naive CD8+ T cells sorted from blood. Receptors originate from a young man in good health.

V usage is TRBV13 and J usage is TRBJ2-1; D is tentatively TRBD1 or TRBD2 (5 bases each). The CDR3 spans 13 residues. Germline CDR1 reads PRHDT; CDR2 reads FYEKMQ (reference sequence). Trimming took 5 bases from V and 10 from J, leaving 15 bases between them. The CDR3, as DNA: TGTGCCAGCAGCCCCGGGGCCTCCAAGGAGCAGTTCTTC. Translated, it gives CASSPGASKEQFF.

Notes on this clone: The sample has other DNA sequences that encode this CDR3 too. The rearrangement uses TRBV7-8 and TRBJ2-7; TRBD2 agrees at 14 bases. The CDR3 consists of 15 residues. The V segment lost 5 bases and the J segment 3 bases; nucleotides outside the gene matches: 3. Germline assignment: CDR1 SGHVS and CDR2 FQNEAQ. The CDR3 region has the DNA TGTGCCAGCAGCCCGGGACTAGCGGGAGTCTACGAGCAGTACTTC. Translating it yields CASSPGLAGVYEQYF. Combining the CDR3 with reference TRBV7-8 and TRBJ2-7 gives the whole variable domain GAGVSQSPRYKVAKRGQDVALRCDPISGHVSLFWYQQALGQGPEFLTYFQNEAQLDKSGLPSDRFFAERPEGSVSTLKIQRTQQEDSAVYLCASSPGLAGVYEQYFGPGTRLTVT.

V usage is TRBV4-2 and J usage is TRBJ1-1; no clear D. The V gene's germline CDR1 is LGHNA and CDR2 YNFKEQ. The germline V and J ends were trimmed by 0 bases and 1 base, with 9 bases remaining between them. This CDR3 has 15 residues. CDR3 amino acids: CASSQDFWGNTEAFF. CDR3 coding DNA: TGTGCCAGCAGCCAAGACTTTTGGGGGAACACTGAAGCTTTCTTT.

This chain connects TRBV29-1 to TRBJ2-2; tentative D call: TRBD1 (5 bases). The CDR3 loop spans 16 amino acids. V dropped 0 bases and J dropped 1 base, with 12 bases sitting between them. Germline values: CDR1 SQVTM, CDR2 ANQGSEA. CDR3 sequence: CSVEDWTHMNTGELFF. The CDR3 nucleotides are TGCAGCGTTGAAGATTGGACACACATGAACACCGGGGAGCTGTTTTTT.

V is TRBV27 and J is TRBJ2-1, with TRBD1 matching 11 bases. Germline assignment: CDR1 MNHEY and CDR2 SMNVEV (reference sequence). The CDR3 loop spans 17 amino acids. J gave up 7 bases and V 2 bases, and 10 bases lay outside the gene matches. This CDR3 is CASSLLRTGGMGNEQFF. CDR3 DNA sequence: TGTGCCAGCAGTTTACTCCGGACAGGGGGCATGGGGAATGAGCAGTTCTTC.

The chain is built from TRBV29-1 and TRBJ2-1, with D uncertain. In germline, CDR1 is SQVTM, CDR2 ANQGSEA. The V and J ends lost 4 bases and 0 bases respectively, with 10 bases between them. The CDR3 is made up of 14 amino acids. This CDR3 is CSVVAQNSYNEQFF. The CDR3 DNA follows: TGCAGCGTTGTTGCACAGAACTCCTACAATGAGCAGTTCTTC.

J is TRBJ2-1 and V is TRBV27, with TRBD2 matching over 7 bases. The germline gives CDR1 MNHEY, CDR2 SMNVEV (reference sequence). CDR3 size: 16 residues. After removal of 3 bases from V and 6 bases from J, the junction contained 11 bases not matched to a gene. The CDR3, as DNA: TGTGCCAGCAGTTTGGGTGTATCAGGGACTACCAATGAGCAGTTCTTC. Translating gives CASSLGVSGTTNEQFF.

CDR3 in DNA: TGTGCCAGCAGTTACCCTCAGGGACAAGTCAACTCCTACGAGCAGTACTTC. Translating gives CASSYPQGQVNSYEQYF. The chain carries TRBV28 and TRBJ2-7; TRBD1 might be the D (6 bases). CDR1 and CDR2 (germline): MDHEN, SYDVKM. V was cut by 4 bases and J by 0 bases, with 19 bases left in between. The CDR3 has 17 amino acids.

The V and J genes are TRBV28 and TRBJ1-5; 7 bases agree with TRBD1. The CDR3 is 15 residues long. Looked up from germline, CDR1 is MDHEN and CDR2 is SYDVKM. V shed 6 bases, J shed 1 base, and the junction held 6 bases outside the gene matches. Here the CDR3 DNA reads TGTGCCAGCAGCCCCGGGACAGCGAGCAATCAGCCCCAGCATTTT. Translated: CASSPGTASNQPQHF.

This sequence joins TRBV13 and TRBJ2-1; weak D call: TRBD1 (6 bases). The germline V gene has CDR1 PRHDT and CDR2 FYEKMQ (reference sequence). The CDR3 totals 20 residues. V lost 5 bases and J lost 0, with 26 bases in between. The CDR3 region is CASSPTAGTWADSSYNEQFF. In DNA form, the CDR3 reads TGTGCCAGCAGCCCCACCGCCGGGACATGGGCGGACAGCTCCTACAATGAGCAGTTCTTC.

This clone appeared a few times. The chain carries TRBV25-1 and TRBJ1-2, with D unresolved. Trimming stripped 4 bases from V and 6 bases from J, with 9 bases between. The germline gives CDR1 MGHDK, CDR2 SYGVNS. The CDR3 consists of 12 residues. The CDR3 bases are TGTGCCAGCAGTGCTGGGGTCCATGGCTACACCTTC. Translated: CASSAGVHGYTF.

The V call is TRBV28, the J call TRBJ1-1, with unresolved D. CDR1 and CDR2 (germline): MDHEN, SYDVKM. V was trimmed by 7 bases and J by 3 bases, leaving 12 bases between them. The length of the CDR3 is 13 residues. The CDR3 nucleotides are TGTGCCAGCACTCATATGTGGTACACTGAAGCTTTCTTT. This sequence encodes CASTHMWYTEAFF.

This clone is a singleton in its sample. As DNA, the CDR3 is TGTGCCAGCAGCTTAGGGGCTAGCGGCGAACTATACAATGAGCAGTTCTTC. It specifies CASSLGASGELYNEQFF. The chain combines TRBV5-4 with TRBJ2-1, with 7 positions matching TRBD2. Germline CDR1 reads SGHNT; CDR2 reads YYREEE (reference sequence). This CDR3 comprises 17 residues. Losses at the gene ends were 2 bases for V and 4 bases for J; bases not matched to a gene: 12.